This T cell receptor (beta chain) was observed in a study of radiation and T cells in renal cell carcinoma. Repertoires were generated with immunoSEQ multiplex PCR, while TCRdb's copy carries only in-frame clones and drops some. The table includes some 120,000 clones, approximately 90% detected once. In the case of this clone: Its antigen is unidentified.

The time point is: blood 2 weeks post-SBRT. The treatment was: 15 Gy SBRT to primary tumor, nephrectomy 4 weeks later. Serial blood draws occurred at baseline and 2 and 4 weeks post-SBRT. Study findings and constraints: Without pretreatment biopsies, baseline tumor clonotype presence was undetermined.

Germline V lookup: CDR1 SGHRS, CDR2 YFSETQ. The germline V and J ends were trimmed by 6 bases and 2 bases, with 14 bases remaining between them. The CDR3 spans 14 residues. The genes are TRBV5-1 and TRBJ1-1, with unresolved D. Sample: blood, taken from a patient whose treatment included radiotherapy and nephrectomy. This clonotype was sampled from a woman in her 70s with renal cell carcinoma. CDR3 DNA: TGCGCCAGCATGGGAGACATATCAAACACTGAAGCTTTCTTT. Protein: CASMGDISNTEAFF.